These T cell receptor beta chains were read from a single sample in a study of cytomegalovirus exposure and HLA in healthy donors. The repertoire was sequenced with immunoSEQ multiplex PCR; TCRdb's copy has only in-frame clones and lacks some. The sample contains some 150,000 clones, 80% of which appear only once. Sequencing was carried out using PBMCs. The origin of the receptors is a man younger than 45 in good health and CMV-seronegative. Both conserved end residues are trimmed from each CDR3.

CDR3aa: ASRGLGRDRGGTNEKLF
v_gene: TRBV28
j_gene: TRBJ1-4

CDR3aa: AWTIGTGRYEQY
v_gene: TRBV30
j_gene: TRBJ2-7

CDR3aa: ASSLSGQTTNEKLF
v_gene: TRBV7-9
j_gene: TRBJ1-4

CDR3aa: ASSPGGPPFEQY
v_gene: TRBV28
j_gene: TRBJ2-7

CDR3aa: ASSPGGWTSTDTQY
v_gene: TRBV27
j_gene: TRBJ2-3

CDR3aa: ASSLSQGNSYEQY
v_gene: TRBV28
j_gene: TRBJ2-7

CDR3aa: ASSVHRNTEAF
v_gene: TRBV5-1
j_gene: TRBJ1-1

CDR3aa: ASSPLDRAAGGYGYT
v_gene: TRBV27
j_gene: TRBJ1-2

CDR3aa: AWRGQGAIGELF
v_gene: TRBV30
j_gene: TRBJ2-2

CDR3aa: ASSVGGTGSYEQY
v_gene: TRBV9
j_gene: TRBJ2-7

CDR3aa: ASSGRLGDTGELF
v_gene: TRBV7-6
j_gene: TRBJ2-2

CDR3aa: AWSALSGGRGGTEAF
v_gene: TRBV30
j_gene: TRBJ1-1

CDR3aa: ASSRPGQGFGYT
v_gene: TRBV5-4
j_gene: TRBJ1-2

CDR3aa: ASSNRDRVNTEAF
v_gene: TRBV6-5
j_gene: TRBJ1-1

CDR3aa: ASSYSGRSEEQY
v_gene: TRBV6-5
j_gene: TRBJ2-7

CDR3aa: ASSPRQGTLPKDTEAF
v_gene: TRBV5-1
j_gene: TRBJ1-1

CDR3aa: ASSYDRSSGNTIY
v_gene: TRBV6-5
j_gene: TRBJ1-3

CDR3aa: ASSLTNVRGTGELF
v_gene: TRBV7-3
j_gene: TRBJ2-2

CDR3aa: ASSVIQGAGTGELF
v_gene: TRBV5-4
j_gene: TRBJ2-2

CDR3aa: ASSWTVRGDYGYT
v_gene: TRBV5-1
j_gene: TRBJ1-2

CDR3aa: ASSLVGLGSLMNTEAF
v_gene: TRBV5-1
j_gene: TRBJ1-1

CDR3aa: AWRGGPNTGELF
v_gene: TRBV30
j_gene: TRBJ2-2

CDR3aa: ASSRQGTTEAF
v_gene: TRBV28
j_gene: TRBJ1-1

CDR3aa: ASTQGNALAGALNTGELF
v_gene: TRBV10-1
j_gene: TRBJ2-2

CDR3aa: ASSENGSSPSYNEQF
v_gene: TRBV2
j_gene: TRBJ2-1

CDR3aa: ASRVSWRGSQPQN
v_gene: TRBV6-5
j_gene: TRBJ1-5

CDR3aa: SVELSGTSGTYEQY
v_gene: TRBV29-1
j_gene: TRBJ2-7

CDR3aa: ASLLSSSYNSPLH
v_gene: TRBV6-5
j_gene: TRBJ1-6